The 30 T cell receptor beta chains below come from one sample, sequenced in a study of T cell repertoires in cytomegalovirus infection. TCRdb reprocessed the reads via MiXCR and lists one record per CDR3 protein. The sample contains more than 500,000 distinct CDR3 sequences, more than 15% of which appear only once. The specimen was CD8+ T cells from PBMCs. The source of these receptors is a human donor in good health (CMV status not recorded). Some clones in this sample may be carry-over from other donors' samples.

This clonotype was picked up many times. The V gene is TRBV11-2, the J gene TRBJ1-2; a weak D match, TRBD1 (5 bases). The CDR3 loop spans 13 amino acids. Looked up from germline, CDR1 is SGHAT and CDR2 is FQNNGV. Trimming shortened V by 5 bases and J by 6 bases, and 13 bases separated the two germline ends. CDR3 coding DNA: TGTGCCAGCAGCCCAAACGCGGGGGATGGCTACACCTTC. As protein: CASSPNAGDGYTF.

This clonotype appeared a few times. The gene calls are TRBV20-1 and TRBJ2-5; 8 nucleotides line up with TRBD1. This CDR3 has 15 amino acids. V trimming: 0 bases; J trimming: 3 bases; junction bases outside the gene matches: 6. The germline V gene has CDR1 DFQATT and CDR2 SNEGSKA (reference sequence). CDR3 sequence: CSARERTGWEETQYF. CDR3 coding DNA: TGCAGTGCTAGAGAGCGGACAGGGTGGGAAGAGACCCAGTACTTC.

This clonotype was observed many times. The rearrangement links TRBV7-6 to TRBJ2-7; TRBD2 agrees at 7 bases. V lost 4 bases and J lost 6; bases outside the gene matches: 9. This CDR3 region has 14 residues. Germline values: CDR1 SGHVS, CDR2 FNYEAQ. CDR3 region: CASSSVGGYREQYF. In DNA form, the CDR3 reads TGTGCCAGCAGCTCCGTCGGGGGGTATCGCGAGCAGTACTTC.

The CDR3: CASTVPGQRERPDTQYF. The CDR3 DNA sequence: TGTGCCAGTACTGTCCCAGGCCAGCGGGAGAGGCCAGATACGCAGTATTTT. The genes are TRBV19 and TRBJ2-3; 8 positions match TRBD2. V dropped 7 bases and J dropped 4; count of bases not matched to a gene: 16. Per germline, CDR1 LNHDA and CDR2 SQIVND (reference sequence). CDR3 length: 17 amino acids.

The V gene is TRBV4-1, the J gene TRBJ2-1; TRBD2 agrees at 11 bases. This CDR3 comprises 16 residues. Germline CDR1 reads MGHRA; CDR2 reads YSYEKL. V shed 3 bases and J 2 bases; nucleotides not matched to a gene: 3. The CDR3 DNA sequence: TGCGCCAGCAGCCAGGCGACTAGCGGGACCTACAATGAGCAGTTCTTC. This encodes CASSQATSGTYNEQFF.

This clonotype has ten or more counts. The junction shows a germline mismatch at one end, possibly a read error. This chain connects TRBV5-1 to TRBJ2-2; D is ambiguous. This CDR3 spans 12 amino acids. Germline CDR1 reads SGHRS; CDR2 reads YFSETQ. For the CDR3, the DNA is TGTGCCAGCAGTTTAGTGGCCGGGGAGCTGTTTTTT. It codes for CASSLVAGELFF. The whole variable domain, remainder taken from reference TRBV5-1 and TRBJ2-2, is KAGVTQTPRYLIKTRGQQVTLSCSPISGHRSVSWYQQTPGQGLQFLFEYFSETQRNKGNFPGRFSGRQFSNSRSEMNVSTLELGDSALYLCASSLVAGELFFGEGSRLTVL.

Ten or more counts support this clonotype. This rearrangement joins TRBV7-8 to TRBJ2-1, with D unresolved. The CDR3 runs to 18 residues. Deletions cut 2 bases from V and 4 bases from J, with 21 bases between. Germline-derived CDR1 and CDR2 are SGHVS and FQNEAQ. The DNA of the CDR3 is TGTGCCAGCAGCTTACCCCATGACACGAGGTCCCCTTACAATGAGCAGTTCTTC. It is translated as CASSLPHDTRSPYNEQFF.

This clonotype has a count of ten or more. For the CDR3, the DNA is TGTGCCAGCAGCACCCGACTAGCGGGAGTTTACGAGCAGTACTTC. Protein sequence: CASSTRLAGVYEQYF. The chain couples TRBV7-9 to TRBJ2-7, with TRBD2 matching over 12 bases. Trimming at V came to 5 bases and at J to 4 bases, leaving 6 bases not matched to a gene. Germline CDR1 is SEHNR and CDR2 is FQNEAQ (reference sequence). The CDR3 has 15 residues. The variable domain in full, with the rest retrieved from reference TRBV7-9 and TRBJ2-7, is DTGVSQNPRHKITKRGQNVTFRCDPISEHNRLYWYRQTLGQGPEFLTYFQNEAQLEKSRLLSDRFSAERPKGSFSTLEIQRTEQGDSAMYLCASSTRLAGVYEQYFGPGTRLTVT.

The rearrangement uses TRBV6-1 and TRBJ1-6; D is uncertain. V was pared by 1 base and J by 1 base, with 5 bases between. The CDR3 consists of 15 residues. CDR1 is MNHNS and CDR2 is SASEGT in the germline V gene. The CDR3 DNA reads TGTGCCAGCAGTGAAGGGAGGTCCTATAATTCACCCCTCCACTTT. The encoded protein is CASSEGRSYNSPLHF.

This clonotype was seen many times. The chain links TRBV7-9 to TRBJ2-6, with 9 bases that match TRBD2. The V and J ends lost 5 bases and 4 bases, in that order; junction bases with no gene match: 6. This CDR3 is built from 16 residues. The germline gives CDR1 SEHNR, CDR2 FQNEAQ (reference sequence). The CDR3 loop is CASSETLAGGANVLTF. CDR3 DNA sequence: TGTGCCAGCAGCGAAACTCTAGCGGGGGGGGCCAACGTCCTGACTTTC.

Ten or more counts support this clonotype. The J gene is TRBJ2-1, the V gene TRBV7-9, with a tentative D call TRBD1 (6 bases). Germline CDR1 SEHNR, CDR2 FQNEAQ (reference sequence). This CDR3 contains 15 residues. V lost 2 bases to trimming and J lost 5 bases, with 13 bases between them. The CDR3 DNA follows: TGTGCCAGCAGCTTAAGTTGGGGGCGAAACAATGAGCAGTTCTTC. Encoded protein: CASSLSWGRNNEQFF.

The chain has TRBV27 and TRBJ1-2; a possible D gene is TRBD1 (5 bases). V was trimmed by 0 bases and J by 0 bases, leaving 8 bases between them. Germline V lookup: CDR1 MNHEY, CDR2 SMNVEV (reference sequence). This CDR3 is built from 15 residues. CDR3: CASSLSRGSNYGYTF. In DNA, the CDR3 is TGTGCCAGCAGTTTATCACGGGGGTCTAACTATGGCTACACCTTC.

This clonotype appeared many times. The CDR3 DNA follows: TGTGCCAGCAGTTACTCGAAGATTAGCGGACGCTCCTACGAGCAGTACTTC. Translating gives CASSYSKISGRSYEQYF. J is TRBJ2-7 and V is TRBV6-5; D possibly corresponds to TRBD2 (6 bases). Germline-derived CDR1 and CDR2 are MNHEY and SVGAGI. V lost 0 bases and J lost 0, with 15 bases in between. The CDR3 consists of 17 residues.

This clonotype showed up just a few times. The J gene is TRBJ2-2, the V gene TRBV4-1; either TRBD1 or TRBD2 may fit D (5 bases each). The CDR3 extends over 14 amino acids. Trimming cost V 5 bases and J 4 bases, with 11 bases left between them. CDR1 and CDR2 from the germline V gene are MGHRA and YSYEKL. The CDR3 loop reads CASSWDGSTGELFF. CDR3 DNA sequence: TGCGCCAGCAGCTGGGACGGAAGCACCGGGGAGCTGTTTTTT.

V is TRBV9 and J is TRBJ2-2; D gene uncertain. The germline CDR1 and CDR2 sequences are SGDLS and YYNGEE. The CDR3 runs to 14 residues. The V end was cut by 0 bases, the J end by 10 bases, with 13 bases between. This chain's CDR3 is CASSVAYSPAELFF. In DNA, the CDR3 is TGTGCCAGCAGCGTAGCTTATAGCCCAGCGGAGCTGTTTTTT.

This clonotype has more than one count but fewer than ten. CDR3 loop: CASSQERETLYEQYF. The CDR3 coding sequence is TGTGCCAGCAGCCAAGAAAGGGAAACCCTCTACGAGCAGTACTTC. The chain links TRBV3-1 to TRBJ2-7; no clear D. V was cut by 0 bases and J by 3 bases, with 12 bases left in between. Looked up from germline, CDR1 is LGHDT and CDR2 is YNNKEL (reference sequence). CDR3 length: 15 amino acids.

This clonotype was counted at least ten times. The chain links TRBV11-2 to TRBJ1-5; TRBD1 aligns across 8 bases. Looked up from germline, CDR1 is SGHAT and CDR2 is FQNNGV. With 1 base clipped from V and 7 bases from J, the junction kept 6 bases outside the gene matches. The CDR3 has 15 residues. This CDR3 is CASSLVSGTGQPQHF. The CDR3 DNA is TGTGCCAGCAGCTTAGTATCCGGGACAGGCCAGCCCCAGCATTTT.

This clonotype was found many times. CDR3 nucleotide sequence: TGTGCCAGCAGCCAGACAGCTCTCTATGGCTACACCTTC. The encoded protein is CASSQTALYGYTF. The rearrangement links TRBV7-9 to TRBJ1-2; maybe TRBD1 (5 bases). The CDR3 is 13 amino acids. The germline V gene encodes CDR1 SEHNR and CDR2 FQNEAQ (reference sequence). The V end was cut by 5 bases, the J end by 4 bases, with 11 bases between.

This clonotype was counted ten times or more. The chain has TRBV7-6 and TRBJ2-1, with D perhaps matching TRBD2 (5 bases). This CDR3 region has 18 residues. In germline, CDR1 is SGHVS, CDR2 FNYEAQ. V gave up 5 bases and J gave up 3 bases, with 23 bases separating them. The CDR3 DNA reads TGTGCCAGCAGCCGCGAACCCGGCCTAGCTGTAGGCTACAATGAGCAGTTCTTC. Its translation is CASSREPGLAVGYNEQFF.

This clonotype was seen repeatedly, ten times or more. This chain connects TRBV6-1 to TRBJ1-2; D remains ambiguous. The CDR3 is 16 residues long. CDR1 MNHNS and CDR2 SASEGT come from the germline V gene. V shed 5 bases and J shed 2 bases, with 18 bases lying between them. CDR3 DNA sequence: TGTGCCAGCAGTCGGACCGAGAAGTCATTCAACTATGGCTACACCTTC. Protein product: CASSRTEKSFNYGYTF.

This clonotype was seen at least ten times. V usage is TRBV10-3 and J usage is TRBJ1-5, with 7 bases matching TRBD1. The CDR3 consists of 13 residues. V trimming: 4 bases; J trimming: 6 bases; junction bases outside the gene matches: 3. The germline V gene has CDR1 ENHRY and CDR2 SYGVKD. Here the CDR3 reads CAISGQGGQPQHF. CDR3 sequence (DNA): TGTGCCATCAGTGGACAGGGAGGTCAGCCCCAGCATTTT.

Many counts were recorded for this clonotype. This chain connects TRBV4-1 to TRBJ2-5, with D maybe TRBD2 (6 bases). The CDR3 is 15 amino acids. Germline V gives CDR1 MGHRA, CDR2 YSYEKL. V lost 0 bases, J lost 2 bases, and 10 bases lay in between. DNA of the CDR3: TGCGCCAGCAGCCAAGATTGGAGGGAACAAGAGACCCAGTACTTC. This codes for CASSQDWREQETQYF.

In this sample, this clonotype turned up a few times. This rearrangement joins TRBV10-3 to TRBJ2-3; D gene unclear. The CDR3 has 14 amino acids. Germline CDR1 is ENHRY and CDR2 is SYGVKD. Trimming left V 3 bases short and J 0 bases short, with 7 bases between. CDR3: CAISEQSSTDTQYF. The CDR3 nucleotides read TGTGCCATCAGTGAACAGTCTAGCACAGATACGCAGTATTTT.

This rearrangement joins TRBV19 to TRBJ1-5, with 8 bases identical to TRBD1. Losses at the gene ends were 8 bases for V and 2 bases for J; bases not matched to a gene: 17. The CDR3 loop spans 18 amino acids. Per the germline V gene, CDR1 is LNHDA and CDR2 is SQIVND (reference sequence). The CDR3 sequence: CASSFVRQGAGRNQPQHF. Here the CDR3 DNA reads TGTGCCAGTTCGTTTGTGAGGCAGGGGGCGGGTCGCAATCAGCCCCAGCATTTT.

This chain connects TRBV15 to TRBJ2-7; 9 bases are shared with TRBD1. Germline CDR1 LNHNV, CDR2 YYDKDF (reference sequence). CDR3 length equals 14 residues. Germline trimming cut 3 bases from V and 4 bases from J; bases unmatched to any gene: 4. The CDR3 spells CATSRDRGNYEQYF. The CDR3 DNA is TGTGCCACCAGCAGGGACAGGGGCAATTACGAGCAGTACTTC.

The chain links TRBV4-2 to TRBJ1-5; a weak D match, TRBD1 (6 bases). The CDR3 sequence is 16 residues long. The germline V gene has CDR1 LGHNA and CDR2 YNFKEQ. Trimming shortened V by 3 bases and J by 7 bases, and 19 bases separated the two germline ends. CDR3 in amino acids: CASSQNEGTKGQPQHF. CDR3 DNA: TGTGCCAGCAGCCAGAATGAAGGGACAAAAGGACAGCCCCAGCATTTT.

This clonotype was counted ten times or more. The CDR3 reads CASRRKKTQYF. CDR3 coding DNA: TGTGCCAGCAGGCGGAAGAAGACCCAGTACTTC. The genes are TRBV6-5 and TRBJ2-5; D is ambiguous. CDR1 and CDR2 from the germline V gene are MNHEY and SVGAGI. This CDR3 is built from 11 residues. Between the trimmed V and J ends, which lost 6 bases and 6 bases, there was a span of 8 bases.

This clonotype was recorded a few times. The rearrangement uses TRBV12-5 and TRBJ2-2, with 9 bases lining up with TRBD1. Losses at the gene ends were 0 bases for V and 3 bases for J; bases not matched to a gene: 8. The germline V gene has CDR1 LGHNT and CDR2 FRNRAP. The CDR3 is 18 amino acids. Written as DNA, the CDR3 is TGTGCTAGTGGTTTGGTAATCCGGACAGGGGTTGACACCGGGGAGCTGTTTTTT. It codes for CASGLVIRTGVDTGELFF.

The table lists this clonotype with many counts. J is TRBJ1-2 and V is TRBV6-5; TRBD1 matches at 7 bases. V was pared by 5 bases and J by 4 bases, with 7 bases of the junction left unmatched. This CDR3 comprises 14 residues. Per the germline V gene, CDR1 is MNHEY and CDR2 is SVGAGI. CDR3 sequence reads: CASSLRGTVYGYTF. Here the CDR3 DNA reads TGTGCCAGCAGTCTTCGCGGGACAGTCTATGGCTACACCTTC.

This clonotype showed up many times. In nucleotides, the CDR3 is TGTGCCAGTAGTATTAGCAGGAGGAACACCGGGGAGCTGTTTTTT. The encoded protein is CASSISRRNTGELFF. This chain links TRBV19 with TRBJ2-2; D unresolved. The germline CDR1 and CDR2 sequences are LNHDA and SQIVND (reference sequence). Trimming left V 3 bases short and J 1 base short, with 9 bases between. The CDR3 is 15 residues long.